This T cell receptor (beta chain) was captured in a study of post-analysis software for immune sequencing data. Study-wide background: The study covered relapsing-remitting, secondary progressive and progressive-relapsing courses of multiple sclerosis. The study's findings and limits: Samples prepared in the same batch strongly co-clustered by F measure. Among four or five TRBV segments more frequent in patients than controls were TRBV5-6, TRBV5-1 and TRBV20-1. Relative to controls, patients with multiple sclerosis showed significantly lower normalized Chao1 diversity.

Prepared libraries of TCR beta cDNA carried unique molecular identifiers. TCRdb reanalysed the PCR reads using MiXCR and keeps one entry per CDR3 protein. This sample has about 180,000 distinct CDR3 sequences, with approximately 28% found just once. A note on this clonotype: Its antigen is still unknown.

Germline V gives CDR1 MRHNA, CDR2 SNTAGT. The CDR3 is 14 residues long. V was clipped by 0 bases and J by 11 bases; unmatched bases: 6. The sequencing sample was made of blood. This sequence originates from a girl aged 10-17 years with multiple sclerosis. The rearrangement joins TRBV6-4 to TRBJ1-1, with 10 positions matching TRBD1. The CDR3 here is CASSDSPDRGNAFF. In DNA form, the CDR3 reads TGTGCCAGCAGTGACTCGCCGGACAGGGGGAACGCTTTCTTT.